These 13 T cell receptor beta chains share one sample of origin, sequenced in a study of shared clonotypes between healthy human individuals. Here immunoSEQ multiplex PCR was the method, and the copy in TCRdb shows in-frame clones only, minus some. This table holds some 500,000 clones, roughly 80% found once. The specimen was PBMCs. These receptors were obtained from a middle-aged woman in good health. Some clones in this sample may be carry-over from other donors' samples.

The chain combines TRBV5-1 with TRBJ2-1; no clear D. The V gene lost 0 bases and the J gene lost 6 bases, with 10 bases spanning the gap. The CDR3 is 14 residues long. The germline V gene encodes CDR1 SGHRS and CDR2 YFSETQ. Written as DNA, the CDR3 is TGCGCCAGCAGCTTGGCCACAGATCCCAATGAGCAGTTCTTC. The encoded protein is CASSLATDPNEQFF.

This clone was recorded only once. The rearrangement links TRBV4-2 to TRBJ2-1; TRBD1 agrees at 9 bases. CDR1 LGHNA and CDR2 YNFKEQ come from the germline V gene. Trimming at V came to 0 bases and at J to 3 bases, leaving 0 bases not matched to a gene. The CDR3 runs to 15 residues. Written as DNA, the CDR3 is TGTGCCAGCAGCCAAGAGACAGGGGGCTACAATGAGCAGTTCTTC. Protein: CASSQETGGYNEQFF.

The chain joins TRBV11-3 to TRBJ2-1, with D uncertain. V was cut by 1 base and J by 9 bases, with 10 bases left in between. The CDR3 contains 13 residues. Looked up from germline, CDR1 is SGHNT and CDR2 is YENEEA. The CDR3 nucleotides are TGTGCCAGCAGCTTAGGTCGGGTTGGTGAGCAGTTCTTC. Its protein product is CASSLGRVGEQFF. The entire variable domain, with the rest obtained from reference TRBV11-3 and TRBJ2-1, is as follows: EAGVVQSPRYKIIEKKQPVAFWCNPISGHNTLYWYLQNLGQGPELLIRYENEEAVDDSQLPKDRFSAERLKGVDSTLKIQPAELGDSAVYLCASSLGRVGEQFFGPGTRLTVL.

The chain joins TRBV19 to TRBJ2-7; D is undetermined. The CDR3 is 16 amino acids. Germline lookup yields CDR1 LNHDA and CDR2 SQIVND (reference sequence). The germline V and J ends were trimmed by 0 bases and 0 bases, with 12 bases remaining between them. The CDR3 DNA reads TGTGCCAGTAGTATAGATCCAAGCCGCCACTCCTACGAGCAGTACTTC. This gives the protein CASSIDPSRHSYEQYF.

The chain carries TRBV6-1 and TRBJ2-4; no clear D. The CDR3 consists of 15 residues. V gave up 4 bases and J gave up 12 bases, with 22 bases separating them. From germline, CDR1 is MNHNS and CDR2 SASEGT. CDR3 in DNA: TGTGCCAGCAGTGTTGGTCGTGGGCAGGTTCATAATCAGTACTTC. Translation gives CASSVGRGQVHNQYF.

V and J are TRBV18 and TRBJ2-7; TRBD2 might be the D (6 bases). The CDR3 extends over 12 amino acids. Germline assignment: CDR1 KGHSH and CDR2 LQKENI. Trimming cost V 4 bases and J 3 bases, with 7 bases left between them. The CDR3 sequence: CASSLEGYEQYF. The CDR3 DNA reads as TGTGCCAGCTCACTGGAGGGCTACGAGCAGTACTTC.

This clone was detected ten times or more. V is TRBV30 and J is TRBJ1-1, with D possibly matching TRBD1 (5 bases). The CDR3 is made up of 13 amino acids. Germline assignment: CDR1 GTSNPN and CDR2 SVGIG (reference sequence). Deletions cut 4 bases from V and 3 bases from J, with 12 bases between. The CDR3 sequence is CAWTGNRYTEAFF. The CDR3 nucleotides are TGTGCCTGGACAGGGAATCGGTACACTGAAGCTTTCTTT.

The chain recombines TRBV2 with TRBJ1-3, with 10 nucleotides matching TRBD1. The trim removed 4 bases at V and 3 bases at J, leaving 3 bases unmatched. The length of the CDR3 is 15 residues. Germline CDR1 is SNHLY and CDR2 is FYNNEI. The CDR3: CASSADRGGGNTIYF. CDR3 coding DNA: TGTGCCAGCAGTGCGGACAGGGGGGGTGGAAACACCATATATTTT.

The V call is TRBV10-3, the J call TRBJ2-7; 7 bases map to TRBD1. CDR1 ENHRY and CDR2 SYGVKD come from the germline V gene. This CDR3 is 16 amino acids long. Germline trimming cut 4 bases from V and 1 base from J; bases unmatched to any gene: 10. The CDR3 is CAISGTDRALSYEQYF. Written as DNA, the CDR3 is TGTGCCATCAGTGGAACTGACAGGGCGTTATCCTACGAGCAGTACTTC.

The gene calls are TRBV19 and TRBJ2-1; a possible D gene is TRBD1 (6 bases). Germline lookup yields CDR1 LNHDA and CDR2 SQIVND (reference sequence). Trimming took off 0 bases at V and 4 bases at J, with 13 bases between the two ends. This CDR3 spans 16 amino acids. CDR3 residues: CASSIEGAGEYNEQFF. CDR3 sequence (DNA): TGTGCCAGTAGTATAGAGGGGGCGGGCGAGTACAATGAGCAGTTCTTC. The entire variable domain, with the rest obtained from reference TRBV19 and TRBJ2-1, is as follows: DGGITQSPKYLFRKEGQNVTLSCEQNLNHDAMYWYRQDPGQGLRLIYYSQIVNDFQKGDIAEGYSVSREKKESFPLTVTSAQKNPTAFYLCASSIEGAGEYNEQFFGPGTRLTVL.

This clone was counted many times. The chain has TRBV5-4 and TRBJ2-5; 7 positions match TRBD1. The CDR3 runs to 14 residues. The germline CDR1 and CDR2 sequences are SGHNT and YYREEE (reference sequence). Trimming cost V 4 bases and J 3 bases; bases outside gene matches: 6. The CDR3 coding sequence is TGTGCCAGCAGCGAGGACAGGAGAAAAGAGACCCAGTACTTC. As protein: CASSEDRRKETQYF. Combining the CDR3 with reference TRBV5-4 and TRBJ2-5 gives the whole variable domain ETGVTQSPTHLIKTRGQQVTLRCSSQSGHNTVSWYQQALGQGPQFIFQYYREEENGRGNFPPRFSGLQFPNYSSELNVNALELDDSALYLCASSEDRRKETQYFGPGTRLLVL.

V usage is TRBV7-9 and J usage is TRBJ2-5; TRBD1 aligns across 9 bases. The end of the DNA is better explained by TRBJ2-7, so the J call may be wrong. The germline V gene has CDR1 SEHNR and CDR2 FQNEAQ (reference sequence). This CDR3 is built from 15 residues. The CDR3 DNA follows: TGTGCCAGCAGCTGGACGCGGGACAGGGTGGGCGAGCAGTACTTC. Amino acids: CASSWTRDRVGEQYF.

The gene calls are TRBV29-1 and TRBJ2-4, with TRBD1 as a possible D gene (6 bases). V was cut by 5 bases and J by 7 bases, with 24 bases left in between. The germline V gene encodes CDR1 SQVTM and CDR2 ANQGSEA. There are 16 residues in the CDR3. The CDR3 sequence is CSVRPEPAGAWNIQYF. The CDR3 nucleotides read TGCAGCGTTAGACCCGAACCCGCAGGGGCCTGGAACATTCAGTACTTC.